The 5 T cell receptor beta chains in this list originate from one sample, sequenced in a study of shared clonotypes between healthy human individuals. Sequencing used immunoSEQ multiplex PCR; TCRdb keeps in-frame clones, though not all of them. The sample includes about 710,000 clones, less than 80% of them seen just once. Specimen: memory CD4+ T cells sorted from blood. Described subset: CD45RA-negative fraction. The receptors here all came from a young woman in good health.

This clone was picked up a small number of times. The rearrangement links TRBV10-3 to TRBJ1-5; 7 positions match TRBD1. CDR1 and CDR2 from the germline V gene are ENHRY and SYGVKD. This CDR3 has 13 amino acids. J lost 4 bases, V lost 4 bases, and 1 base had no gene match. The CDR3 DNA reads TGTGCCATCAGTGGACAGGGTAATCAGCCCCAGCATTTT. Translated, it gives CAISGQGNQPQHF.

The chain couples TRBV4-1 to TRBJ2-5; tentative D call: TRBD2 (5 bases). CDR1 and CDR2 (germline): MGHRA, YSYEKL. Trimming left V 1 base short and J 11 bases short, with 20 bases between. The CDR3 extends over 15 amino acids. The CDR3 DNA sequence: TGCGCCAGCAGCCAAGCTACACGGGATCTACGAGAGCAGTACTTC. Translation gives CASSQATRDLREQYF.

Points on this clone: Mismatch with germline at one junction end may stem from a read error. J is TRBJ2-7 and V is TRBV27; 12 bases line up with TRBD2. This CDR3 contains 19 residues. In germline, CDR1 is MNHEY, CDR2 SMNVEV (reference sequence). This chain's CDR3 is CASSYSWSSGRAGPYEQYF. CDR3 nucleotide sequence: TGTGCTAGCAGTTACTCCTGGTCTAGCGGGAGGGCCGGACCTTACGAGCAGTACTTC.

CDR3 region: CASSSQRREKLFF. The CDR3 bases are TGTGCCAGCAGCTCCCAGAGGCGGGAAAAACTGTTTTTT. The chain carries TRBV7-2 and TRBJ1-4, with D unresolved. Germline values: CDR1 SGHTA, CDR2 FQGNSA. The CDR3 has 13 residues. V lost 4 bases to trimming and J lost 8 bases, with 11 bases between them. Looking up the rest from reference TRBV7-2 and TRBJ1-4 gives the full variable domain: GAGVSQSPSNKVTEKGKDVELRCDPISGHTALYWYRQSLGQGLEFLIYFQGNSAPDKSGLPSDRFSAERTGGSVSTLTIQRTQQEDSAVYLCASSSQRREKLFFGSGTQLSVL.

There are a few counts of this clone. V gene TRBV7-9 combines with J gene TRBJ2-7; the D gene is possibly TRBD2 (5 bases). Germline V lookup: CDR1 SEHNR, CDR2 FQNEAQ (reference sequence). Trimming took 6 bases from V and 6 from J, leaving 21 bases between them. The CDR3 consists of 15 residues. CDR3 protein: CASSKSGDNRREQYF. CDR3 DNA: TGTGCCAGCAGTAAATCCGGGGATAACCGGCGCGAGCAGTACTTC. Full variable domain (outside the CDR3, taken from reference TRBV7-9 and TRBJ2-7): DTGVSQNPRHKITKRGQNVTFRCDPISEHNRLYWYRQTLGQGPEFLTYFQNEAQLEKSRLLSDRFSAERPKGSFSTLEIQRTEQGDSAMYLCASSKSGDNRREQYFGPGTRLTVT.